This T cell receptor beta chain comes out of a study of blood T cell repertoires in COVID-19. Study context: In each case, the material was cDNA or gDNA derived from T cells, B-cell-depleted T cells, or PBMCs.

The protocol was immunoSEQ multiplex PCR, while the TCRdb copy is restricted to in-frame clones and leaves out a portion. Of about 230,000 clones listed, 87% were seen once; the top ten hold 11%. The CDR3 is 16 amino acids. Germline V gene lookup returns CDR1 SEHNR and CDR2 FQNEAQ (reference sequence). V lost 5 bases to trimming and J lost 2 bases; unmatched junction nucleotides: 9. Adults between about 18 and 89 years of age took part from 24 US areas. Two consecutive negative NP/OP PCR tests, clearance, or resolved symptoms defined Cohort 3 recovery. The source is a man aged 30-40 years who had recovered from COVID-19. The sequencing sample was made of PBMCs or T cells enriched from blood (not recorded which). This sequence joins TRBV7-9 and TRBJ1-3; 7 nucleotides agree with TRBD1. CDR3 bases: TGTGCCAGCAGCCCCTTACAGGGGTCTCCTGGAAACACCATATATTTT. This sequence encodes CASSPLQGSPGNTIYF.